This T cell receptor beta chain was profiled in a study of human T cells and chemical hapten exposure. Study-wide findings and caveats: The study found expanded TCRs formed significantly more large CDR3 similarity clusters than controls. No alteration of TCRs above 1 in 1000 frequency was seen with DPC sensitization.

Time point denoted: patch test 1, 2 weeks after DPC sensitization. The treatment: therapeutic diphenylcyclopropenone sensitization with weekly scalp DPC. Non-pregnant alopecia patients aged 18 to 70, suitable for DPC therapy. The CDR3 runs 15 residues. Germline V gene lookup returns CDR1 SQVTM and CDR2 ANQGSEA. V lost 7 bases and J lost 2, with 20 bases in between. A remark on this clonotype: The antigen is undetermined.

TCRdb processed the RACE reads anew with MiXCR; each CDR3 protein has one entry. The sample has roughly 200,000 distinct CDR3 sequences; under 25% are singletons. The chain carries TRBV29-1 and TRBJ2-5; the D gene is possibly TRBD2 (5 bases). The starting material was whole blood, obtained in connection with sensitization to the hapten diphenylcyclopropenone (DPC). The TCR sequence derives from a woman aged 45-65 years with alopecia areata. Some clones in this sample may be carry-over from other donors' samples. CDR3 nucleotides: TGCAGCGGGGCATCGGGGTTGGGCTCTCAAGAGACCCAGTACTTC. Its translation: CSGASGLGSQETQYF.